This T cell receptor beta chain stems from a study of cytomegalovirus exposure and HLA in healthy donors. CDR3 length: 13 residues. Per germline, CDR1 LNHNV and CDR2 YYDKDF (reference sequence). The germline V and J ends were trimmed by 2 bases and 4 bases, with 9 bases remaining between them. Both 60 Vbeta primers and 13 Jbeta primers went into the PCR. Data came from immunoSEQ multiplex PCR; TCRdb stores just in-frame clones and leaves some out. The sample lists approximately 170,000 clones, approximately 71% occurring once. Sequenced input: PBMCs. This sequence joins TRBV15 and TRBJ2-7; D might be TRBD1 (6 bases). The TCR was taken from a girl aged 10-17 years in good health and CMV-seronegative. The CDR3 sequence is CATSRWDKYEQYF. The CDR3 nucleotides read TGTGCCACCAGCAGATGGGACAAATACGAGCAGTACTTC.